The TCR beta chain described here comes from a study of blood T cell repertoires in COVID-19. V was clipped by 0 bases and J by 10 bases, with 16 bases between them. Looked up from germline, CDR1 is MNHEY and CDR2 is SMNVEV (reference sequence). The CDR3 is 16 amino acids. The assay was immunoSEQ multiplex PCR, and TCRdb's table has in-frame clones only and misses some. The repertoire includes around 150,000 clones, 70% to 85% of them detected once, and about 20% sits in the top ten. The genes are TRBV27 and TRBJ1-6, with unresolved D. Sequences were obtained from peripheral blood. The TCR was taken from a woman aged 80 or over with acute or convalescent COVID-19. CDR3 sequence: CASSLSVDGVSSPLHF. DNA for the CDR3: TGTGCCAGCAGTTTATCCGTTGACGGGGTAAGCTCACCCCTCCACTTT.